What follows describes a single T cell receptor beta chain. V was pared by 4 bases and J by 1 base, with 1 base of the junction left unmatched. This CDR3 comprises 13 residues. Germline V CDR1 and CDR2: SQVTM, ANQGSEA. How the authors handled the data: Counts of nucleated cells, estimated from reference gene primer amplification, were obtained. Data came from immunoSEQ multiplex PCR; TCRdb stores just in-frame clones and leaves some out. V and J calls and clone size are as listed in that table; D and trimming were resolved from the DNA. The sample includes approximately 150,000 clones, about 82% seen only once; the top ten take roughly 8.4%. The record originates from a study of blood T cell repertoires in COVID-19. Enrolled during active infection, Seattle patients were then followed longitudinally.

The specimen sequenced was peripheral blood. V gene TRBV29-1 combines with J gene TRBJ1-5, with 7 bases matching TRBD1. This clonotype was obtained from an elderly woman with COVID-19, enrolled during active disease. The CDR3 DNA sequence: TGCAGCGTTGGACAGGGAAGCAATCAGCCCCAGCATTTT. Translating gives CSVGQGSNQPQHF.